This TCR beta chain was profiled in a study of low-dose radiotherapy and immunotherapy resistance in tumors. Study details: Treatment of Cohort 1 consisted of 0.5 Gy per fraction every 2 weeks, adding up to 6.5 Gy.

Alpha and beta chains were covered, as first-strand cDNA relied on TRAV- and TRBV-specific primers. TCR amplification used around 20 PCR cycles, a constant-region primer and a V-primer adapter. TCRdb recomputed calls from the reads with MiXCR, one row per CDR3 protein. The sample consists of under 90,000 distinct CDR3 sequences, roughly 30% of them appearing once. Trimming took 0 bases from V and 8 from J, leaving 13 bases between them. From germline, CDR1 is DFQATT and CDR2 SNEGSKA (reference sequence). The CDR3 length is 14 residues. This clonotype was recorded at least ten times. The time point denotes: before trial treatment.

This sequence originates from a female donor with ovarian cancer. Sample: PBMCs, taken before treatment. The V and J genes are TRBV20-1 and TRBJ1-4; D unresolved. In DNA form, the CDR3 reads TGCAGTGCTAGAGATAGTGTAGCCGTCGAAAAACTGTTTTTT. This gives the protein CSARDSVAVEKLFF.